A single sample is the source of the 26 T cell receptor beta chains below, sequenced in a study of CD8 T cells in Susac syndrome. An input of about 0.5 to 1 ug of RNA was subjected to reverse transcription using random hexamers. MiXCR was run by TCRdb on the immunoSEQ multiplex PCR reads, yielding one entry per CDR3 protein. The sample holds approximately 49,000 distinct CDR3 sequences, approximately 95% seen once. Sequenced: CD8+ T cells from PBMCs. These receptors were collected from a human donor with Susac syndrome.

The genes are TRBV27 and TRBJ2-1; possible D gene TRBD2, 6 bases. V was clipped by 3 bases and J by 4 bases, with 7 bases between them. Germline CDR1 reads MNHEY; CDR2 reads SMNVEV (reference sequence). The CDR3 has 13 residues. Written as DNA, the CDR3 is TGTGCCAGCAGTTTTGCGGGATACAATGAGCAGTTCTTC. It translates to CASSFAGYNEQFF.

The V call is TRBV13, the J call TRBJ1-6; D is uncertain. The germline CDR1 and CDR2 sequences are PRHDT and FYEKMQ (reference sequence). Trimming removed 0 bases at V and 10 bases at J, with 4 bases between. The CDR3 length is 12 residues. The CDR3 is CASSLGRSPLHF. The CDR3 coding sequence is TGTGCCAGCAGCTTAGGCCGATCACCCCTCCACTTT.

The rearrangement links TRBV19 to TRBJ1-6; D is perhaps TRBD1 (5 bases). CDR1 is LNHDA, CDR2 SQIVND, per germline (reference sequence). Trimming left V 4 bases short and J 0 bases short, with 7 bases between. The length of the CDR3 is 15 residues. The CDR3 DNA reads TGTGCCAGTAGTACAGGGAGCTCCTATAATTCACCCCTCCACTTT. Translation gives CASSTGSSYNSPLHF.

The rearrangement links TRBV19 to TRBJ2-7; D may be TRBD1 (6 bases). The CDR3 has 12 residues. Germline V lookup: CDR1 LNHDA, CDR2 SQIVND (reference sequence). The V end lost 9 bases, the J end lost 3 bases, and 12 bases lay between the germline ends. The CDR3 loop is CASRDTNYEQYF. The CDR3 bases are TGTGCCAGCCGGGACACCAACTACGAGCAGTACTTC.

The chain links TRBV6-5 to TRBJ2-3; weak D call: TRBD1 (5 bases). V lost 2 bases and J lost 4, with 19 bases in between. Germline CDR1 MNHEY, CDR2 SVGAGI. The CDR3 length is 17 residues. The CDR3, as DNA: TGTGCCAGCAGTTACGGGTGGGGCGCTAATCCCGCAGATACGCAGTATTTT. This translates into CASSYGWGANPADTQYF.

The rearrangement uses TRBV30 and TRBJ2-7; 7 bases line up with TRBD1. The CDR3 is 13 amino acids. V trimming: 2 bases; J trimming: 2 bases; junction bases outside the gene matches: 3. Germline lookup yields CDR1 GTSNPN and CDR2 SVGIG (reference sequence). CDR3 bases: TGTGCCTGGAGTCGGGACAGCACCTACGAGCAGTACTTC. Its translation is CAWSRDSTYEQYF.

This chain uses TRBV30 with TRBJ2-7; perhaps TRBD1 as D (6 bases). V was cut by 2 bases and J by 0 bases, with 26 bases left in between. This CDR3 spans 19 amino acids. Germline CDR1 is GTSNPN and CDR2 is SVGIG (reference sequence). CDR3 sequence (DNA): TGTGCCTGGAGTACTACGGTGGACTTCAGGGGCCTTTACTCCTACGAGCAGTACTTC. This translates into CAWSTTVDFRGLYSYEQYF.

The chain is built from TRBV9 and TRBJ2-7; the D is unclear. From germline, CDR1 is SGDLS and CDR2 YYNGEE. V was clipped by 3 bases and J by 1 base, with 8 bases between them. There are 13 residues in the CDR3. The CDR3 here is CASSDETSYEQYF. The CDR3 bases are TGTGCCAGCAGCGACGAGACATCCTACGAGCAGTACTTC.

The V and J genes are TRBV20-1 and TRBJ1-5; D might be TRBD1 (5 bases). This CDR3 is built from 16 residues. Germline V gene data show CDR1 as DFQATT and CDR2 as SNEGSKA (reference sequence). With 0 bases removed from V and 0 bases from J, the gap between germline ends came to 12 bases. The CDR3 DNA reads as TGCAGTGCTAGAGAGTATGACAGCTTTAGCAATCAGCCCCAGCATTTT. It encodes CSAREYDSFSNQPQHF.

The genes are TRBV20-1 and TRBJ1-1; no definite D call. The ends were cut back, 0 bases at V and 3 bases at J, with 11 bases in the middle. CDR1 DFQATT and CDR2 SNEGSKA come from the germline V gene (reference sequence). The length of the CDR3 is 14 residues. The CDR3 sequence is CSARDLESYTEAFF. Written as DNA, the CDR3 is TGCAGTGCTAGAGATCTTGAGTCGTACACTGAAGCTTTCTTT.

CDR3 in amino acids: CASSLRMSEQFF. In nucleotides, the CDR3 is TGTGCCAGCAGTTTAAGAATGAGTGAGCAGTTCTTC. The rearrangement links TRBV27 to TRBJ2-1; no firm D call. Trimming took off 2 bases at V and 9 bases at J, with 8 bases between the two ends. Germline CDR1 is MNHEY and CDR2 is SMNVEV (reference sequence). The CDR3 totals 12 residues.

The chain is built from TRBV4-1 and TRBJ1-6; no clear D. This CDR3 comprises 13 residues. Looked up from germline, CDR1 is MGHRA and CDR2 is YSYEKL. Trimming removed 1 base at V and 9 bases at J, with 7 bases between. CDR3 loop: CASSQAGSSPLHF. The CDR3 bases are TGCGCCAGCAGCCAAGCGGGGTCTTCACCCCTCCACTTT.

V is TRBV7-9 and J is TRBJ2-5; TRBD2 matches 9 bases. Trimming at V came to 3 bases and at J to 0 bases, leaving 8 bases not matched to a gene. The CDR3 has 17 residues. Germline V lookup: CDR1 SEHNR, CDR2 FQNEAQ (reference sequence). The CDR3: CASSFLTTSGYQETQYF. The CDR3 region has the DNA TGTGCCAGCAGCTTTCTTACCACTAGCGGGTACCAAGAGACCCAGTACTTC.

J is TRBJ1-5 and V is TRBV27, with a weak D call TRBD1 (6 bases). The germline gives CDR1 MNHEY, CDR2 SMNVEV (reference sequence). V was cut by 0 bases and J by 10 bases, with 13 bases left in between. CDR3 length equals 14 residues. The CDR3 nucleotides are TGTGCCAGCAGTTTATCGGAGGGAGGGGGACCCCAGCATTTT. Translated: CASSLSEGGGPQHF.

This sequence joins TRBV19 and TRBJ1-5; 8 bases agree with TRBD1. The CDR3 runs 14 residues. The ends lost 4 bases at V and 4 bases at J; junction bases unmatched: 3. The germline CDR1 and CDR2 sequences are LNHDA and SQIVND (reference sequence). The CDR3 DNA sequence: TGTGCCAGTAGTAGAGGACAGGGAAATCAGCCCCAGCATTTT. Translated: CASSRGQGNQPQHF. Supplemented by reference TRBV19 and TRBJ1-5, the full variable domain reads DGGITQSPKYLFRKEGQNVTLSCEQNLNHDAMYWYRQDPGQGLRLIYYSQIVNDFQKGDIAEGYSVSREKKESFPLTVTSAQKNPTAFYLCASSRGQGNQPQHFGDGTRLSIL.

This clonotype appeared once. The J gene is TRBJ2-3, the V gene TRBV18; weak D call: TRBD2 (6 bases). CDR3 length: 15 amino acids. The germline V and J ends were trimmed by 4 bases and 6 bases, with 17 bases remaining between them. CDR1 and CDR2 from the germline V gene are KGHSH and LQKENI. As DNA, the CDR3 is TGTGCCAGCTCACAGTACGGGACTCAGGGCGATACGCAGTATTTT. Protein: CASSQYGTQGDTQYF.

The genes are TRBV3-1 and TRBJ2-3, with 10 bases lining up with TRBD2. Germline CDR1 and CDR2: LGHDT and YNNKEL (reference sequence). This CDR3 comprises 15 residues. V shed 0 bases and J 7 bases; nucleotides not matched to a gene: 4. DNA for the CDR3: TGTGCCAGCAGCCAAGACGCTAGCGGGGGAAATACGCAGTATTTT. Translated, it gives CASSQDASGGNTQYF.

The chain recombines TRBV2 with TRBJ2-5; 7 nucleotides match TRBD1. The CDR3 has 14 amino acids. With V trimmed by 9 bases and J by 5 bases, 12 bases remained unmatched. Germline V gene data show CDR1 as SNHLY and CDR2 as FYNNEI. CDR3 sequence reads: CARSTGMNAETQYF. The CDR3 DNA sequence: TGTGCCAGGTCGACAGGGATGAATGCGGAGACCCAGTACTTC.

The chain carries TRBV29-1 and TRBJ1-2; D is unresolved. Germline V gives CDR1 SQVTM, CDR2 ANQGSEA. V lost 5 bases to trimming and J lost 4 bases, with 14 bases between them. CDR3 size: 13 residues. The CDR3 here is CSVTRTDGYGYTF. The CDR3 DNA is TGCAGCGTTACTAGAACAGACGGCTATGGCTACACCTTC.

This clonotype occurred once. CDR3 sequence reads: CATSSPGQGVDEQYF. CDR3 coding DNA: TGTGCCACCAGCAGTCCGGGACAGGGGGTTGACGAGCAGTACTTC. The chain links TRBV15 to TRBJ2-7, with 11 bases that match TRBD1. This CDR3 region has 15 residues. J lost 5 bases, V lost 3 bases, and 6 bases had no gene match. Germline V gene data show CDR1 as LNHNV and CDR2 as YYDKDF (reference sequence).

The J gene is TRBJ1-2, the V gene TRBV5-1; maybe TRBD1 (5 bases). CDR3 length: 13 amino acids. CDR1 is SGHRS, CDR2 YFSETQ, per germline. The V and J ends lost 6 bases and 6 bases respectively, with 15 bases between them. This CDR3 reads CASNGGILDGYTF. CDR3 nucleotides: TGCGCCAGCAATGGGGGAATTCTAGATGGCTACACCTTC.

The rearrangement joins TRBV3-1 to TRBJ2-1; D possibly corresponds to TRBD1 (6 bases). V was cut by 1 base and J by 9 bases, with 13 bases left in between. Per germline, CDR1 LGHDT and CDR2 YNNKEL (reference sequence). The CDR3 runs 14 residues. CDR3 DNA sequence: TGTGCCAGCAGCCAAGCTCAGGGGATAGGTGAGCAGTTCTTC. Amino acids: CASSQAQGIGEQFF.

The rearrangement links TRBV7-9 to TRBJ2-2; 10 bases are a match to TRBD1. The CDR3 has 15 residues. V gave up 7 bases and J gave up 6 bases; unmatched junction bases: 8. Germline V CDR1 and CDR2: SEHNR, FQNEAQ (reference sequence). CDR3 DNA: TGTGCCAGCATCAACCGGGGACAGGGGCCCGGGGAGCTGTTTTTT. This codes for CASINRGQGPGELFF.

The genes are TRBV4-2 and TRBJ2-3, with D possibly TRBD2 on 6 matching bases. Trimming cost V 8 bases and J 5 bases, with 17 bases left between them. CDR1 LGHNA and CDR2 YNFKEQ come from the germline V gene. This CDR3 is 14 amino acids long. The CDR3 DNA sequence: TGTGCCAGCGCCACGCGGGAAACGGTAGATACGCAGTATTTT. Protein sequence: CASATRETVDTQYF.

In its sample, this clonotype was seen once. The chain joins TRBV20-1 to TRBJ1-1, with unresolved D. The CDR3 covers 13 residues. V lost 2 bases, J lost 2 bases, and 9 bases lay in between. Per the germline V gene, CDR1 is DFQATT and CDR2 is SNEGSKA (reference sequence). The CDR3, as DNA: TGCAGTGCTAGAAGACCGGATAACACTGAAGCTTTCTTT. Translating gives CSARRPDNTEAFF.

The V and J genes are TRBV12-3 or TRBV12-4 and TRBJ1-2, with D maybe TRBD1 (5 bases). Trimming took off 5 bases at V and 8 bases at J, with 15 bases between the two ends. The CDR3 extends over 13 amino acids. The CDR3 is CASSKGSFGGYTF. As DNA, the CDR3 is TGTGCCAGCAGTAAGGGGAGCTTTGGGGGCTACACCTTC.